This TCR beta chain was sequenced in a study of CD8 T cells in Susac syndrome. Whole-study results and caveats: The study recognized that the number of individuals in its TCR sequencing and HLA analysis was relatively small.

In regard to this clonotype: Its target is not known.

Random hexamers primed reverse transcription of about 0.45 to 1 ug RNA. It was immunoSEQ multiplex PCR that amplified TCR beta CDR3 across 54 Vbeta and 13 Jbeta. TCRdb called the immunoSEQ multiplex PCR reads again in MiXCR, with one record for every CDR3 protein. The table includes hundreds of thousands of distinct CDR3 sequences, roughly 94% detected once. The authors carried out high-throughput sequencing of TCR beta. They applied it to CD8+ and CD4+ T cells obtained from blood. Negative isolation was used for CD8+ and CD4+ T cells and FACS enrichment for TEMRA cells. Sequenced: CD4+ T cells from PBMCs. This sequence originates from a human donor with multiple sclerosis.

The CDR3 region is CSASRGLAGSQETQYF. The DNA for the CDR3 is TGCAGTGCTAGTCGGGGTCTAGCGGGGAGCCAAGAGACCCAGTACTTC. The rearrangement links TRBV20-1 to TRBJ2-5; TRBD2 agrees at 9 bases. Per germline, CDR1 DFQATT and CDR2 SNEGSKA (reference sequence). J gave up 1 base and V 3 bases, and 9 bases lay outside the gene matches. This CDR3 is built from 16 residues.